A single sample gave rise to the 18 T cell receptor beta chains below, sequenced in a study of blood T cell repertoires in COVID-19. The method was immunoSEQ multiplex PCR; TCRdb's version includes in-frame clones alone and lacks a portion of them. The sample has around 100,000 clones, 80% to 85% seen once. The sample comprised peripheral blood. The source of these receptors is a woman aged 70 to 79 with acute or convalescent COVID-19.

J is TRBJ2-3 and V is TRBV6-4; 10 bases align to TRBD2. The CDR3 has 16 amino acids. V lost 5 bases, J lost 3 bases, and 8 bases stayed unmatched. Germline loops: CDR1 MRHNA, CDR2 SNTAGT. The CDR3 loop reads CASSFPQRGGTDTQYF. CDR3 bases: TGTGCCAGCAGTTTTCCTCAGCGGGGGGGGACAGATACGCAGTATTTT.

V and J are TRBV19 and TRBJ2-1; D might be TRBD2 (6 bases). Trimming cost V 1 base and J 8 bases, with 15 bases left between them. This CDR3 region has 15 residues. In germline, CDR1 is LNHDA, CDR2 SQIVND (reference sequence). The CDR3 loop is CASSIGGGSWDEQFF. The DNA for the CDR3 is TGTGCCAGTAGTATAGGTGGGGGGTCTTGGGATGAGCAGTTCTTC.

The chain employs TRBV5-4 and TRBJ2-3; 8 nucleotides align to TRBD1. CDR1 SGHNT and CDR2 YYREEE come from the germline V gene (reference sequence). The CDR3 extends over 15 amino acids. V lost 3 bases and J lost 0; bases outside the gene matches: 3. DNA for the CDR3: TGTGCCAGCAGCTGGACAGGGCTTAGCACAGATACGCAGTATTTT. It codes for CASSWTGLSTDTQYF.

The chain joins TRBV9 to TRBJ1-1, with 11 bases fitting TRBD1. Per germline, CDR1 SGDLS and CDR2 YYNGEE. V gave up 4 bases and J gave up 5 bases; unmatched junction bases: 7. The CDR3 runs to 15 residues. CDR3 loop: CASSPTGQGDTEAFF. The CDR3 region has the DNA TGTGCCAGCAGCCCCACGGGACAGGGGGATACTGAAGCTTTCTTT.

This chain joins TRBV3-1 (or the pseudogene TRBV3-2) and TRBJ2-1, with 15 bases aligning to TRBD2. The CDR3 is 17 amino acids. Germline assignment: CDR1 LGHDT and CDR2 YNNKEL (reference sequence). V lost 4 bases, J lost 8 bases, and 9 bases stayed unmatched. The CDR3 DNA is TGTGCCAGCAGCCCTCGGACTAGCGGGAGGGCCCTCGATGAGCAGTTCTTC. This encodes CASSPRTSGRALDEQFF.

The V gene is TRBV9, the J gene TRBJ2-1, with 11 nucleotides matching TRBD1. The CDR3 is 14 residues long. The J segment lost 8 bases and the V segment lost 2 bases, leaving 3 bases of the junction unmatched. Germline-derived CDR1 and CDR2 are SGDLS and YYNGEE. The CDR3 protein is CASSVRTGGHEQFF. The CDR3, as DNA: TGTGCCAGCAGCGTTAGGACAGGGGGCCATGAGCAGTTCTTC. The full variable domain, with the rest looked up from reference TRBV9 and TRBJ2-1, is DSGVTQTPKHLITATGQRVTLRCSPRSGDLSVYWYQQSLDQGLQFLIQYYNGEERAKGNILERFSAQQFPDLHSELNLSSLELGDSALYFCASSVRTGGHEQFFGPGTRLTVL.

This sequence joins TRBV15 and TRBJ2-1; TRBD2 aligns across 7 bases. The junction had 11 bases not matched to a gene; V was cut back by 5 bases and J by 10 bases. Germline V gene sequence: CDR1 LNHNV, CDR2 YYDKDF (reference sequence). CDR3 length equals 14 residues. CDR3 coding DNA: TGTGCCACCAGCCTCAAGCGGGAAGGAGGGGAGCAGTTCTTC. Protein sequence: CATSLKREGGEQFF.

The chain employs TRBV28 and TRBJ2-5, with D possibly TRBD1 on 6 matching bases. The V end was cut by 4 bases, the J end by 1 base, with 16 bases between. Germline V gene lookup returns CDR1 MDHEN and CDR2 SYDVKM. The CDR3 runs 16 residues. CDR3 coding DNA: TGTGCCAGCAGTTCTCACCTGGGCAGGGGCCAAGAGACCCAGTACTTC. Residues: CASSSHLGRGQETQYF. Drawing the rest from reference TRBV28 and TRBJ2-5, the complete variable domain is DVKVTQSSRYLVKRTGEKVFLECVQDMDHENMFWYRQDPGLGLRLIYFSYDVKMKEKGDIPEGYSVSREKKERFSLILESASTNQTSMYLCASSSHLGRGQETQYFGPGTRLLVL.

This clone was picked up one time. CDR3 protein: CAIPGGRGSGELFF. In DNA form, the CDR3 reads TGTGCCATCCCTGGCGGGAGGGGATCCGGGGAGCTGTTTTTT. The chain uses TRBV10-3 and TRBJ2-2; 9 nucleotides align to TRBD2. This CDR3 has 14 amino acids. Germline CDR1 reads ENHRY; CDR2 reads SYGVKD. The ends lost 8 bases at V and 6 bases at J; junction bases unmatched: 7.

The chain is built from TRBV6-5 and TRBJ1-6, with 12 bases lining up with TRBD1. CDR3 length: 15 amino acids. Per germline, CDR1 MNHEY and CDR2 SVGAGI. The V segment lost 6 bases and the J segment 10 bases; nucleotides outside the gene matches: 7. CDR3 bases: TGTGCCAGCAGACCGTCCGGGACAGGGGGCTCACCCCTCCACTTT. Its protein is CASRPSGTGGSPLHF.

This rearrangement joins TRBV19 to TRBJ1-1, with D maybe TRBD1 (6 bases). CDR1 and CDR2 from the germline V gene are LNHDA and SQIVND (reference sequence). V lost 3 bases and J 0 bases, leaving 11 bases between the germline ends. The CDR3 extends over 15 amino acids. The CDR3 here is CASSMSPGVNTEAFF. The CDR3 DNA is TGTGCCAGTAGTATGTCTCCAGGGGTGAACACTGAAGCTTTCTTT. Using reference TRBV19 and TRBJ1-1 for the parts outside the CDR3, the full variable domain is DGGITQSPKYLFRKEGQNVTLSCEQNLNHDAMYWYRQDPGQGLRLIYYSQIVNDFQKGDIAEGYSVSREKKESFPLTVTSAQKNPTAFYLCASSMSPGVNTEAFFGQGTRLTVV.

The chain is built from TRBV14 and TRBJ2-5, with TRBD2 matching 9 bases. The CDR3 extends over 15 amino acids. V gave up 4 bases and J gave up 6 bases; unmatched junction bases: 9. Germline CDR1 is SGHDN and CDR2 is FVKESK. The CDR3 sequence is CASSLAGGAGQTQYF. CDR3 sequence (DNA): TGTGCCAGCAGCCTGGCGGGGGGGGCCGGCCAGACCCAGTACTTC.

The chain links TRBV5-5 to TRBJ2-2; 9 bases align to TRBD1. Trimming at V came to 3 bases and at J to 5 bases, leaving 5 bases not matched to a gene. CDR1 and CDR2 from the germline V gene are SGHKS and YYEKEE (reference sequence). CDR3 size: 15 residues. The DNA for the CDR3 is TGTGCCAGCAGCTCCGGGACAGGGAGGACCGGGGAGCTGTTTTTT. Translation: CASSSGTGRTGELFF. The full variable domain, in which reference TRBV5-5 and TRBJ2-2 provide the parts outside the CDR3, is DAGVTQSPTHLIKTRGQQVTLRCSPISGHKSVSWYQQVLGQGPQFIFQYYEKEERGRGNFPDRFSARQFPNYSSELNVNALLLGDSALYLCASSSGTGRTGELFFGEGSRLTVL.

The chain couples TRBV6-5 to TRBJ1-2; a possible D gene is TRBD1 (6 bases). Germline V gene lookup returns CDR1 MNHEY and CDR2 SVGAGI. The CDR3 is 15 amino acids. V was shortened by 10 bases and J by 8 bases, with 26 bases between the two germline ends. CDR3 sequence reads: CAIQAANGGLRGYTF. Written as DNA, the CDR3 is TGTGCCATCCAGGCTGCTAACGGGGGGCTAAGGGGCTACACCTTC.

The rearrangement links TRBV25-1 to TRBJ1-1; TRBD1 matches 7 bases. The CDR3 covers 12 residues. Losses at the gene ends were 3 bases for V and 7 bases for J; bases not matched to a gene: 2. CDR1 and CDR2 from the germline V gene are MGHDK and SYGVNS. CDR3 protein: CASSDDRVEAFF. CDR3 nucleotide sequence: TGTGCCAGCAGTGATGACAGGGTTGAAGCTTTCTTT.

The chain couples TRBV11-2 to TRBJ1-2, with TRBD1 identical over 9 bases. This CDR3 spans 14 amino acids. With 1 base clipped from V and 8 bases from J, the junction kept 5 bases outside the gene matches. Germline V gives CDR1 SGHAT, CDR2 FQNNGV. CDR3 in DNA: TGTGCCAGCAGCTTAGGGGGACAGGGTGAAGGCTACACCTTC. Amino acids: CASSLGGQGEGYTF.

This chain connects TRBV5-1 to TRBJ2-7; 11 nucleotides align to TRBD1. Germline V gene data show CDR1 as SGHRS and CDR2 as YFSETQ. The CDR3 sequence is 15 residues long. Trimming cost V 6 bases and J 4 bases; bases outside gene matches: 9. CDR3 residues: CASNRGQGAVYEQYF. The CDR3 DNA reads TGCGCCAGCAACAGAGGACAGGGGGCAGTGTACGAGCAGTACTTC.

The chain couples TRBV5-1 to TRBJ2-7; D uncertain. The CDR3 consists of 14 residues. Germline loops: CDR1 SGHRS, CDR2 YFSETQ. Trimming removed 0 bases from V and 2 bases from J, with 9 bases in between. The CDR3 sequence is CASSLAADTYEQYF. In DNA, the CDR3 is TGCGCCAGCAGCTTGGCGGCGGATACCTACGAGCAGTACTTC.